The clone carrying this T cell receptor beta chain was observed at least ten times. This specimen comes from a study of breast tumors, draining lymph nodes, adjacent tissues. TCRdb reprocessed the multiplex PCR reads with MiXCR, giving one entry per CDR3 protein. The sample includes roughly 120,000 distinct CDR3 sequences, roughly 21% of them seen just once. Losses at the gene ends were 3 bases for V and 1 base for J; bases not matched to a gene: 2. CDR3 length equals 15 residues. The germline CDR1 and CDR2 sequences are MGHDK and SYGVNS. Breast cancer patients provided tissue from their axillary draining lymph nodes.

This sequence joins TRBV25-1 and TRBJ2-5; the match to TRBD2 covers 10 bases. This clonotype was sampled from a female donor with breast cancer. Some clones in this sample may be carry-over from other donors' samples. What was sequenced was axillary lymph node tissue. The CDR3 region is CASSDGTSAQETQYF. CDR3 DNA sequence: TGTGCCAGCAGTGACGGGACTAGCGCCCAAGAGACCCAGTACTTC.